The 20 T cell receptor beta chains in this list originate from one sample, sequenced in a study of blood T cell repertoires in COVID-19. The table came from immunoSEQ multiplex PCR; TCRdb's copy has only in-frame clones and leaves some out. The sample records about 230,000 clones, about 86% being singletons. The sample was peripheral blood. These receptors originate from a man aged 35-49 years with active or convalescent COVID-19.

The chain carries TRBV12-3 or TRBV12-4 and TRBJ2-7; D is undetermined. V was clipped by 3 bases and J by 4 bases, with 7 bases between them. The CDR3 extends over 12 amino acids. The CDR3 DNA sequence: TGTGCCAGCAGTTTGGGCCGATACGAGCAGTACTTC. As protein: CASSLGRYEQYF.

The genes are TRBV3-1 (or the pseudogene TRBV3-2) and TRBJ1-3, with D perhaps TRBD1 (5 bases). V was cut by 4 bases and J by 2 bases, with 12 bases left in between. The CDR3 consists of 15 residues. Germline V gene sequence: CDR1 LGHDT, CDR2 YNNKEL (reference sequence). CDR3 nucleotide sequence: TGTGCCAGCAGCCGTTTGGACATCCCTGGAAACACCATATATTTT. It specifies CASSRLDIPGNTIYF.

The V call is TRBV12-2, the J call TRBJ2-2; no DNA check was done on the table's D call, TRBD2. TRBV12-2 is tagged as a pseudogene. The CDR3 sequence is 17 residues long. The DNA of the CDR3 is TGTGCAAGTCGCTTAGTGCTAGCGGGGCCGAACACCGGGGAGCTGTTTTTT. This sequence encodes CASRLVLAGPNTGELFF.

This clone was seen more than once but under ten times. The J gene is TRBJ2-5, the V gene TRBV11-3, with a tentative D call TRBD2 (5 bases). Trimming took 1 base from V and 5 from J, leaving 8 bases between them. CDR1 is SGHNT and CDR2 is YENEEA in the germline V gene. The CDR3 runs to 13 residues. The CDR3 DNA follows: TGTGCCAGCAGCTTAGGCGGCGGGGAGACCCAGTACTTC. It translates to CASSLGGGETQYF. Full variable domain (outside the CDR3, taken from reference TRBV11-3 and TRBJ2-5): EAGVVQSPRYKIIEKKQPVAFWCNPISGHNTLYWYLQNLGQGPELLIRYENEEAVDDSQLPKDRFSAERLKGVDSTLKIQPAELGDSAVYLCASSLGGGETQYFGPGTRLLVL.

This clone came up a few times. V is TRBV19 and J is TRBJ1-2, with D unclear. This CDR3 contains 12 residues. Germline CDR1 and CDR2: LNHDA and SQIVND (reference sequence). The ends were cut back, 7 bases at V and 7 bases at J, with 13 bases in the middle. In DNA, the CDR3 is TGTGCCAGTATTGATCGCAGTTTTGGCTACACCTTC. This gives the protein CASIDRSFGYTF.

This clone was picked up one time. The rearrangement links TRBV28 to TRBJ1-4, with 7 bases lining up with TRBD1. V was pared by 6 bases and J by 0 bases, with 13 bases of the junction left unmatched. Germline CDR1 and CDR2: MDHEN and SYDVKM. The CDR3 is 18 amino acids. CDR3 sequence (DNA): TGTGCCAGCAGATCTCCAACCGGGACAGTGACAACTAATGAAAAACTGTTTTTT. It yields the protein CASRSPTGTVTTNEKLFF.

V gene TRBV4-1 combines with J gene TRBJ2-1; D call uncertain. Germline values: CDR1 MGHRA, CDR2 YSYEKL. V lost 3 bases and J 7 bases, leaving 10 bases between the germline ends. This CDR3 contains 13 residues. CDR3 protein: CASSHSRWNEQFF. Here the CDR3 DNA reads TGCGCCAGCAGCCATTCACGGTGGAATGAGCAGTTCTTC.

The V and J genes are TRBV3-1 (or the pseudogene TRBV3-2) and TRBJ2-6; D is undetermined. V lost 0 bases and J 1 base, leaving 10 bases between the germline ends. This CDR3 is 17 amino acids long. Per the germline V gene, CDR1 is LGHDT and CDR2 is YNNKEL (reference sequence). In DNA, the CDR3 is TGTGCCAGCAGCCAAGATTTGTCGAGTTCTGGGGCCAACGTCCTGACTTTC. Translation: CASSQDLSSSGANVLTF.

The chain links TRBV4-1 to TRBJ2-4, with 7 positions matching TRBD2. The CDR3 extends over 18 amino acids. J lost 0 bases, V lost 1 base, and 9 bases had no gene match. Germline values: CDR1 MGHRA, CDR2 YSYEKL. CDR3 loop: CASSQGGAGVIAKNIQYF. In DNA form, the CDR3 reads TGCGCCAGCAGCCAAGGGGGCGCGGGGGTAATAGCCAAAAACATTCAGTACTTC.

The chain's CDR3 is CASSPGQGAFETQYF. For the CDR3, the DNA is TGCGCCAGCAGCCCGGGACAGGGGGCATTTGAGACCCAGTACTTC. The chain employs TRBV5-1 and TRBJ2-5; 12 nucleotides match TRBD1. The CDR3 sequence is 15 residues long. The V segment lost 4 bases and the J segment 5 bases; nucleotides outside the gene matches: 6. Germline assignment: CDR1 SGHRS and CDR2 YFSETQ.

J is TRBJ1-2 and V is TRBV11-3; possibly TRBD1 for D (5 bases). CDR1 SGHNT and CDR2 YENEEA come from the germline V gene. The V and J ends lost 3 bases and 0 bases respectively, with 17 bases between them. The CDR3 is made up of 17 amino acids. DNA of the CDR3: TGTGCCAGCAGCTTTGTGGGGGGTGAGGGGTCTAACTATGGCTACACCTTC. Encoded protein: CASSFVGGEGSNYGYTF.

The CDR3 sequence: CAWSVRGSDPQHF. CDR3 coding DNA: TGTGCCTGGAGTGTCAGGGGGTCGGACCCCCAGCATTTT. This chain uses TRBV30 with TRBJ1-5, with TRBD1 matching 7 bases. Germline V gene sequence: CDR1 GTSNPN, CDR2 SVGIG (reference sequence). This CDR3 is 13 amino acids long. Trimming removed 0 bases from V and 10 bases from J; junction bases left unmatched: 6. Drawing the rest from reference TRBV30 and TRBJ1-5, the complete variable domain is SQTIHQWPATLVQPVGSPLSLECTVEGTSNPNLYWYRQAAGRGLQLLFYSVGIGQISSEVPQNLSASRPQDRQFILSSKKLLLSDSGFYLCAWSVRGSDPQHFGDGTRLSIL.

The chain combines TRBV7-9 with TRBJ2-6; a weak D match, TRBD1 (6 bases). This CDR3 is 15 amino acids long. V was trimmed by 5 bases and J by 4 bases, leaving 12 bases between them. The V gene's germline CDR1 is SEHNR and CDR2 FQNEAQ (reference sequence). This CDR3 reads CASSLRTAGANVLTF. Written as DNA, the CDR3 is TGTGCCAGCAGCCTCCGGACAGCCGGGGCCAACGTCCTGACTTTC. The full variable domain, with the rest looked up from reference TRBV7-9 and TRBJ2-6, is DTGVSQNPRHKITKRGQNVTFRCDPISEHNRLYWYRQTLGQGPEFLTYFQNEAQLEKSRLLSDRFSAERPKGSFSTLEIQRTEQGDSAMYLCASSLRTAGANVLTFGAGSRLTVL.

The chain recombines TRBV12-5 with TRBJ2-2, with a weak D call TRBD2 (6 bases). Trimming shortened V by 0 bases and J by 7 bases, and 15 bases separated the two germline ends. Germline V gives CDR1 LGHNT, CDR2 FRNRAP. This CDR3 region has 16 residues. Here the CDR3 DNA reads TGTGCTAGTGGTTTGGTACTAGGGCGGGGTCGCGGGGAGCTGTTTTTT. Its protein product is CASGLVLGRGRGELFF.

There are a few counts of this clone. The V and J genes are TRBV13 and TRBJ1-2; possible D gene TRBD1, 5 bases. The CDR3 extends over 14 amino acids. Trimming shortened V by 0 bases and J by 2 bases, and 7 bases separated the two germline ends. Germline-derived CDR1 and CDR2 are PRHDT and FYEKMQ (reference sequence). The CDR3: CASSLGQGNYGYTF. DNA for the CDR3: TGTGCCAGCAGCTTAGGGCAGGGCAACTATGGCTACACCTTC.

CDR3 bases: TGCGCCAGCAGCCCTAGACTAAGGGAAGACACCGGGGAGCTGTTTTTT. This encodes CASSPRLREDTGELFF. The chain carries TRBV5-1 and TRBJ2-2, with D maybe TRBD2 (5 bases). Germline assignment: CDR1 SGHRS and CDR2 YFSETQ. The CDR3 consists of 16 residues. The V end lost 4 bases, the J end lost 3 bases, and 16 bases lay between the germline ends.

This chain uses TRBV19 with TRBJ2-2, with a possible D match to TRBD1 (6 bases). Trimming shortened V by 3 bases and J by 3 bases, and 11 bases separated the two germline ends. Germline assignment: CDR1 LNHDA and CDR2 SQIVND (reference sequence). The CDR3 is made up of 15 amino acids. CDR3 loop: CASSINAGDTGELFF. CDR3 nucleotide sequence: TGTGCCAGTAGTATCAATGCAGGGGACACCGGGGAGCTGTTTTTT.

The rearrangement joins TRBV6-2 or TRBV6-3 to TRBJ1-2, with 8 bases that match TRBD1. Trimming cost V 2 bases and J 7 bases; bases outside gene matches: 3. Germline V CDR1 and CDR2: MNHEY, SVGEGT. This CDR3 is 13 amino acids long. The CDR3 DNA sequence: TGTGCCAGCAGTTACGGACAGGGATTTGGCTACACCTTC. Its translation: CASSYGQGFGYTF.

This chain joins TRBV6-6 and TRBJ2-3; D ambiguous. The V gene's germline CDR1 is MNHNY and CDR2 SVGAGI (reference sequence). Trimming took off 2 bases at V and 2 bases at J, with 14 bases between the two ends. This CDR3 comprises 16 residues. The DNA for the CDR3 is TGTGCCAGCAGTTACGTAGTCGGAGAGTCCACAGATACGCAGTATTTT. Its translation: CASSYVVGESTDTQYF.

The V call is TRBV19, the J call TRBJ2-1, with D possibly matching TRBD2 (6 bases). This CDR3 is built from 14 residues. Deletions cut 7 bases from V and 10 bases from J, with 20 bases between. The germline CDR1 and CDR2 sequences are LNHDA and SQIVND (reference sequence). The CDR3 bases are TGTGCCAGTACCTCCCAGATGGGTGCGGGGGAGCAGTTCTTC. This encodes CASTSQMGAGEQFF.